This TCR beta chain was captured by sequencing in a study of blood T cells in healthy people across ages. There are a few counts of this clonotype. Per the germline V gene, CDR1 is MNHEY and CDR2 is SVGAGI. The CDR3 contains 14 residues. V lost 0 bases to trimming and J lost 1 base, with 6 bases between them. Through a sample-barcoded 5' primer and a J-beta primer mix, a second PCR was run for about 6 to 11 cycles. TCRdb re-analysed the 5' RACE reads in MiXCR, keeping a single row per CDR3 protein. Among 1.5 million or so distinct CDR3 sequences listed, approximately 42% were seen once. The V gene is TRBV6-5, the J gene TRBJ1-1; D may be TRBD1 (5 bases). The sequenced sample was blood. This clonotype was obtained from a woman between 18 and 29 years old in good health. This CDR3 is CASSYSRANTEAFF. The CDR3 DNA is TGTGCCAGCAGTTACTCCAGGGCGAACACTGAAGCTTTCTTT.